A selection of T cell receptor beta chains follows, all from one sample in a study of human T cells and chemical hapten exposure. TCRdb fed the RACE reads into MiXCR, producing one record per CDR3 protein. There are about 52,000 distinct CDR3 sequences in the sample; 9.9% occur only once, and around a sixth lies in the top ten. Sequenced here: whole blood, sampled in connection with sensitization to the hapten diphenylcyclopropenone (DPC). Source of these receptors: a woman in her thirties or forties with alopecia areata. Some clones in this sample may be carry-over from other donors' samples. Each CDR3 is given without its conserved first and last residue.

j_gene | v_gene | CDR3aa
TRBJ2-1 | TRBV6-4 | ATALNPYNEQF
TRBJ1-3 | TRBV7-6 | ASSLGQGNTIY
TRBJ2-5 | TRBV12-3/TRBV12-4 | ASSPPGQENQETQY
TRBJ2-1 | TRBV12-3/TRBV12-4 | ASSLPPGSEQF
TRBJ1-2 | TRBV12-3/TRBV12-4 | ASSFGTGNGYT
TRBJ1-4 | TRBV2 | ASSFYTTNEKLF
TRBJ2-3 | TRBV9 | ASSASGTGADTQY
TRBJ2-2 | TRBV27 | ASSSRTGSTGELF
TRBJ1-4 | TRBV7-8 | ASSYRGLANEKLF
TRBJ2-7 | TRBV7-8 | ASSAKVSGMGREQY
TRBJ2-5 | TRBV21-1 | ASSKVSALTETQY
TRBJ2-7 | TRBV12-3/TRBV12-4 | ASSLLRDRAYEQY
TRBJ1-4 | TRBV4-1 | ASSPRGLPNEKLF
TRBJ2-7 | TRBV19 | ASSLNWDNYEQY
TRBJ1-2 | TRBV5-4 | ASTLIDISNYGYT
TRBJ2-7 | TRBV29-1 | SVEDADRGHGYQY
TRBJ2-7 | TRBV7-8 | ASTNPGGSYEQY
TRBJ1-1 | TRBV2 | ASSRETTVNTEAF
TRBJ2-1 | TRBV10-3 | AISPRGRDEQF
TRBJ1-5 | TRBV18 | ASSLGGPGSNQPQH
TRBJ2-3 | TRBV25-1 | ASSEVGGADTQY
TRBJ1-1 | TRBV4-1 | ASGGPLRRGTEAF
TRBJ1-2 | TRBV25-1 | ASHTGGYGYT
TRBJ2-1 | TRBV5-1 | ASSLVGGLYNEQF
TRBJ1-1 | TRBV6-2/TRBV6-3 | ASSSSGRNTEAF
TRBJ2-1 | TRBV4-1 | ASSPSPVPSYNEQF
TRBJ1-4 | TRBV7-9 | ASSFPDRVREKLF
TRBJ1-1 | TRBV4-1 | ASSPQDYTEAF
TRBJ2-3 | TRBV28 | ASSFPGVKDTQY
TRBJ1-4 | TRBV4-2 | ASSQGGEKLF
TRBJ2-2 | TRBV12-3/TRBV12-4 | ASSLIAIGELF
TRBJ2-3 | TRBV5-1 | ASSSSLAGGTDTQY
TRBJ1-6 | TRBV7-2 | ASSSSPGSPLH
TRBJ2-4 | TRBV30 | AWSADRRKNIQY
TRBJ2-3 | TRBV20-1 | SASAPALATQY
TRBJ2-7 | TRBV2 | ASRAGTGSYEQY
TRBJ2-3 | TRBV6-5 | ASSYPGLAGGTDTQY
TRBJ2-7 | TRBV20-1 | SAPTGGYEQY
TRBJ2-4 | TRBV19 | ASSSRTSGEGLYKNIQY
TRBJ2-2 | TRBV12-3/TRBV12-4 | ASRKSGGAPGELF
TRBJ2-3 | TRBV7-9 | ASSLRLATDTQY
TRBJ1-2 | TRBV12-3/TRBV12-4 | ASSLRDRGGYT
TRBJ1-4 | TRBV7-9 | ASRAGLMGEKLF